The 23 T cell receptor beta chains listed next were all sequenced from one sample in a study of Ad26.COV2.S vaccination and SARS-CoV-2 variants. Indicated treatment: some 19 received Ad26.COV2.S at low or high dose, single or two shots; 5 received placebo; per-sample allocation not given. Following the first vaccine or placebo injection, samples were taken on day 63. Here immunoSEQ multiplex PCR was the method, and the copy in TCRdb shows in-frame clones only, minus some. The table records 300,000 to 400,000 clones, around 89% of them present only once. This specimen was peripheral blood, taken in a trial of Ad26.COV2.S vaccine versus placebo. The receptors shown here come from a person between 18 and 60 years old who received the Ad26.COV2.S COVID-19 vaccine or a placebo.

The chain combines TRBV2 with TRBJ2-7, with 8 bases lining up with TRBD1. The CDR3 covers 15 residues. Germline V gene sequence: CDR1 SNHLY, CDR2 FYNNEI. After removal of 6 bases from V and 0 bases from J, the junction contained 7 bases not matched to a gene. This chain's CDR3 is CASRAGTGHSYEQYF. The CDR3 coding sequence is TGTGCCAGCAGAGCCGGGACAGGTCACTCCTACGAGCAGTACTTC.

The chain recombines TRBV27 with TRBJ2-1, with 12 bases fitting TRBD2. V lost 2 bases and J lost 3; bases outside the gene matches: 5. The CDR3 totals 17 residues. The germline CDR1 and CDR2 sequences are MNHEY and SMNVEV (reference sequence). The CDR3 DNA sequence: TGTGCCAGCAGTTTACTAGCGGGGGGGGCCTTCTACAATGAGCAGTTCTTC. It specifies CASSLLAGGAFYNEQFF.

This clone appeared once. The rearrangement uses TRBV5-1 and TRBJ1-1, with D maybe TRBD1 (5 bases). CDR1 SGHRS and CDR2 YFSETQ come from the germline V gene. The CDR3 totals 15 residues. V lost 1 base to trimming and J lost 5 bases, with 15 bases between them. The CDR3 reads CASSLISGAETEAFF. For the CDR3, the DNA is TGCGCCAGCAGCTTGATCTCTGGGGCAGAAACTGAAGCTTTCTTT.

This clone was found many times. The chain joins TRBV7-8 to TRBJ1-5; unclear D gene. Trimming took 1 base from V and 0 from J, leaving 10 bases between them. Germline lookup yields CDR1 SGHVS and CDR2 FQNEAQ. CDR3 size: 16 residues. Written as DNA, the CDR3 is TGTGCCAGCAGCTTAGGCAGCCCGTATAGCAATCAGCCCCAGCATTTT. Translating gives CASSLGSPYSNQPQHF.

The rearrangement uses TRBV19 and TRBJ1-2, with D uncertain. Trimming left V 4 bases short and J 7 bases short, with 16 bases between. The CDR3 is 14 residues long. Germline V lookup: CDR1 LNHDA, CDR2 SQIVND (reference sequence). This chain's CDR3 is CASSTGPSLGGYTF. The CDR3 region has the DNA TGTGCCAGTAGTACCGGCCCGAGCTTAGGTGGCTACACCTTC.

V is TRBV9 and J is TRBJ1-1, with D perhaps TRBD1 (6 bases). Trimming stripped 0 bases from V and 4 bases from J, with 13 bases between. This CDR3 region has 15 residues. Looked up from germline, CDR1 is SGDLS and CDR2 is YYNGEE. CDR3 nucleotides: TGTGCCAGCAGCGTAGTCCCGGGGGCGGGCACTGAAGCTTTCTTT. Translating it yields CASSVVPGAGTEAFF.

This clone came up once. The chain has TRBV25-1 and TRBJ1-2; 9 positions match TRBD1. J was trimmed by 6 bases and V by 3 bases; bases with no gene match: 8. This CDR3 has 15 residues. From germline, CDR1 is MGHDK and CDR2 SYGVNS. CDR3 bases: TGTGCCAGCAGTGAGCCGGGACAGGGTATTAATGGCTACACCTTC. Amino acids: CASSEPGQGINGYTF.

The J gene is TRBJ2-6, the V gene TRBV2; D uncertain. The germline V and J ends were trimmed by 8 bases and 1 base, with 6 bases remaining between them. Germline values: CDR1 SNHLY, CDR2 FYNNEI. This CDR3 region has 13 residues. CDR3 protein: CASEPSGANVLTF. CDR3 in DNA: TGTGCCAGCGAGCCTTCTGGGGCCAACGTCCTGACTTTC. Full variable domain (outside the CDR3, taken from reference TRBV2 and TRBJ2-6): EPEVTQTPSHQVTQMGQEVILRCVPISNHLYFYWYRQILGQKVEFLVSFYNNEISEKSEIFDDQFSVERPDGSNFTLKIRSTKLEDSAMYFCASEPSGANVLTFGAGSRLTVL.

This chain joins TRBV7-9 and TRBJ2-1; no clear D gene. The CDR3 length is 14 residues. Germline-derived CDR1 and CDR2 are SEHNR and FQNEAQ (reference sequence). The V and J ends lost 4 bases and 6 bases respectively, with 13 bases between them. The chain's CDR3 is CASSSPAMGNEQFF. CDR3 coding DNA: TGTGCCAGCAGCTCCCCCGCCATGGGCAATGAGCAGTTCTTC.

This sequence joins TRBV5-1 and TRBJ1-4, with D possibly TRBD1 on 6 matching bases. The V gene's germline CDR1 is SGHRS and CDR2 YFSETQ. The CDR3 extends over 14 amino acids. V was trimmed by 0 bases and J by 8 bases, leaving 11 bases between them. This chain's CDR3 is CASSLAGVGEKLFF. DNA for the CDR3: TGCGCCAGCAGCTTGGCAGGGGTGGGGGAAAAACTGTTTTTT.

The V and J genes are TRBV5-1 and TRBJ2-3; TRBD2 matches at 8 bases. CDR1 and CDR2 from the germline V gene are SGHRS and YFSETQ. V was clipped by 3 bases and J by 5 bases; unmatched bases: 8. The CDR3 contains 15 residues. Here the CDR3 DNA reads TGCGCCAGCAGCTCGGGGGGGCCTGGTCTAGATACGCAGTATTTT. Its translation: CASSSGGPGLDTQYF.

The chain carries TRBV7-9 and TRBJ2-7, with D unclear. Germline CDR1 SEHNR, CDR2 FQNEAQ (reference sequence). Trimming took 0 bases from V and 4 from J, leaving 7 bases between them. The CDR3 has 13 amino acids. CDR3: CASSLASVYEQYF. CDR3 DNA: TGTGCCAGCAGCTTAGCGAGTGTGTACGAGCAGTACTTC.

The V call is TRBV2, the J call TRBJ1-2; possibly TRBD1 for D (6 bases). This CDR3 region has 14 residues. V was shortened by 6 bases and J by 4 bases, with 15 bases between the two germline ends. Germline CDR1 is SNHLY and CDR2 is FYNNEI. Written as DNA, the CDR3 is TGTGCCAGCAGGGCCTCGGGGGGCGGCTATGGCTACACCTTC. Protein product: CASRASGGGYGYTF.

CDR3 loop: CASSLDVSTYEQYF. In DNA, the CDR3 is TGTGCCAGCAGTTTAGATGTCAGCACCTACGAGCAGTACTTC. J is TRBJ2-7 and V is TRBV28; no definite D call. The CDR3 runs 14 residues. V was clipped by 2 bases and J by 2 bases, with 10 bases between them. Looked up from germline, CDR1 is MDHEN and CDR2 is SYDVKM.

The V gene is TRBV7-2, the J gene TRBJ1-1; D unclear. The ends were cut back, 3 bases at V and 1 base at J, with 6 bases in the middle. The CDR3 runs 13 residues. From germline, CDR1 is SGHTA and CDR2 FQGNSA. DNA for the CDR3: TGTGCCAGCAGCTTTGGGAAGAACACTGAAGCTTTCTTT. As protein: CASSFGKNTEAFF.

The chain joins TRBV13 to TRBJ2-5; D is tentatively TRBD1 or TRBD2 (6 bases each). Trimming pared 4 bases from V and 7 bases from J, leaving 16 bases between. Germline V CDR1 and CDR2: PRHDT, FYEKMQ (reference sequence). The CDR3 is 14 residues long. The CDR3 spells CASSSRDTGGTQYF. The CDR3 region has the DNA TGTGCCAGCAGCTCTCGGGACACCGGGGGGACCCAGTACTTC.

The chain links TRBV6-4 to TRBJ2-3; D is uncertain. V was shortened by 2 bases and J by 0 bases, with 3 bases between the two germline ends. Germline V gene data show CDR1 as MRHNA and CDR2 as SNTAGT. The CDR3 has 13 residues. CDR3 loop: CASSDGSTDTQYF. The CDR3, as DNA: TGTGCCAGCAGTGACGGGAGCACAGATACGCAGTATTTT.

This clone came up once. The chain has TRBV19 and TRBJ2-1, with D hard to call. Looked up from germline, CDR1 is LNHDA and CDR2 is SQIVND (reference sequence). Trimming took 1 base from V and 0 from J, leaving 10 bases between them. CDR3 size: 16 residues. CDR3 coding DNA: TGTGCCAGTAGTATAGTCAAGACATCCTCCTACAATGAGCAGTTCTTC. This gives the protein CASSIVKTSSYNEQFF.

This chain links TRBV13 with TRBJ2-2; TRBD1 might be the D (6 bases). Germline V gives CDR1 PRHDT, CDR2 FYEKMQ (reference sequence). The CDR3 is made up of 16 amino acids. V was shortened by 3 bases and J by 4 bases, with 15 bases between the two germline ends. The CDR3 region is CASSFVSRRGTGELFF. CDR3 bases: TGTGCCAGCAGCTTCGTATCACGCAGGGGCACCGGGGAGCTGTTTTTT.

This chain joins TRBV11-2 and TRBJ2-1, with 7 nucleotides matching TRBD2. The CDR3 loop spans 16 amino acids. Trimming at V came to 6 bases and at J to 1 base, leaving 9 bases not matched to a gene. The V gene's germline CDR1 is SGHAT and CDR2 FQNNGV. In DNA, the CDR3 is TGTGCCAGCAGTTACAGTGGGGGGGGTTCCTACAATGAGCAGTTCTTC. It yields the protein CASSYSGGGSYNEQFF.

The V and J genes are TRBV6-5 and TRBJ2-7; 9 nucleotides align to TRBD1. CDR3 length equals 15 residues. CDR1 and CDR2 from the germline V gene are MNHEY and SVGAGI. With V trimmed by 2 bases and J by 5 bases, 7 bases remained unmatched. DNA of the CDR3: TGTGCCAGCAGTTACGGGCGACAGGGGGTCAACGAGCAGTACTTC. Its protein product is CASSYGRQGVNEQYF.

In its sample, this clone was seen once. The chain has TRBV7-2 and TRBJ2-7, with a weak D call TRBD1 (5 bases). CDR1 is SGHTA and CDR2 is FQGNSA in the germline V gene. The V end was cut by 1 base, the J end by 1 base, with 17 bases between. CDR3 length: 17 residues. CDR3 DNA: TGTGCCAGCAGCTTAGGGGATTGGGGCCCGATTTCCTACGAGCAGTACTTC. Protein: CASSLGDWGPISYEQYF.

CDR3 protein: CASRQSTGRLSETQYF. DNA for the CDR3: TGCGCCAGCAGGCAAAGCACAGGGCGGTTATCAGAGACCCAGTACTTC. This chain connects TRBV5-1 to TRBJ2-5; D possibly corresponds to TRBD1 (6 bases). The CDR3 spans 16 residues. Trimming took off 5 bases at V and 4 bases at J, with 21 bases between the two ends. Germline V gives CDR1 SGHRS, CDR2 YFSETQ. The whole variable domain, filled in from reference TRBV5-1 and TRBJ2-5, reads KAGVTQTPRYLIKTRGQQVTLSCSPISGHRSVSWYQQTPGQGLQFLFEYFSETQRNKGNFPGRFSGRQFSNSRSEMNVSTLELGDSALYLCASRQSTGRLSETQYFGPGTRLLVL.